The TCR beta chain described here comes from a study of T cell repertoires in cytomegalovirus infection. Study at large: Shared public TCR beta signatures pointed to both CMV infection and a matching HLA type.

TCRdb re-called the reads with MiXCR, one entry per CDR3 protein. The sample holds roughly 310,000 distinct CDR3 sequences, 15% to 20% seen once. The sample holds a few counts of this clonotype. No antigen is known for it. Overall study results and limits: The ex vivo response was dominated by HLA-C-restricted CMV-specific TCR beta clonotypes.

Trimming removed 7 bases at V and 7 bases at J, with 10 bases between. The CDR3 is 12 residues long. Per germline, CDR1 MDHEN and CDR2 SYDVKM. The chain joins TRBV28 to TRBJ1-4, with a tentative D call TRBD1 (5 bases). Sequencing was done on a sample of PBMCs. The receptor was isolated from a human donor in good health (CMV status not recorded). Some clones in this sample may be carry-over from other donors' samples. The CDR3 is CASKGTGEKLFF. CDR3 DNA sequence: TGTGCCAGCAAAGGGACGGGTGAAAAACTGTTTTTT. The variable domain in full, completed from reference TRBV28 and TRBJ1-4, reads DVKVTQSSRYLVKRTGEKVFLECVQDMDHENMFWYRQDPGLGLRLIYFSYDVKMKEKGDIPEGYSVSREKKERFSLILESASTNQTSMYLCASKGTGEKLFFGSGTQLSVL.